This passage covers 24 T cell receptor beta chains from one sample sequenced in a study of blood T cell repertoires in COVID-19. Produced via immunoSEQ multiplex PCR; TCRdb's table is partial and in-frame only. The sample records more than 150,000 clones, approximately 84% being singletons. Sequenced material: peripheral blood. The source of these receptors is a woman at least 80 years old with acute or convalescent COVID-19.

V and J are TRBV24-1 and TRBJ2-1, with 11 bases aligning to TRBD1. V gave up 4 bases and J gave up 2 bases; unmatched junction bases: 3. From germline, CDR1 is KGHDR and CDR2 SFDVKD. The CDR3 is 16 amino acids. The CDR3 here is CATSEKGQGAYNEQFF. The CDR3 DNA is TGTGCCACCAGTGAAAAGGGACAGGGGGCCTACAATGAGCAGTTCTTC.

This clone has only a few counts. The J gene is TRBJ1-2, the V gene TRBV18, with 9 nucleotides matching TRBD1. The ends lost 3 bases at V and 5 bases at J; junction bases unmatched: 13. This CDR3 region has 17 residues. Germline lookup yields CDR1 KGHSH and CDR2 LQKENI. The CDR3 is CASSPMITGGSGYGYTF. The CDR3 DNA is TGTGCCAGCTCACCCATGATAACAGGGGGCTCTGGATATGGCTACACCTTC.

The gene calls are TRBV12-3 or TRBV12-4 and TRBJ1-5, with no clear D. The CDR3 totals 13 residues. V gave up 6 bases and J gave up 2 bases, with 8 bases separating them. The CDR3: CASRKSGNQPQHF. DNA for the CDR3: TGTGCCAGCAGGAAGTCAGGCAATCAGCCCCAGCATTTT.

The V gene is TRBV5-1, the J gene TRBJ2-3, with 15 bases identical to TRBD2. Germline lookup yields CDR1 SGHRS and CDR2 YFSETQ. V was clipped by 6 bases and J by 9 bases; unmatched bases: 8. The CDR3 covers 15 residues. CDR3: CASTQGLAGGGTQYF. For the CDR3, the DNA is TGCGCCAGCACCCAGGGACTAGCGGGAGGCGGCACGCAGTATTTT.

The genes are TRBV28 and TRBJ2-1; no definite D call. The CDR3 has 13 residues. Germline V gives CDR1 MDHEN, CDR2 SYDVKM. The V end lost 3 bases, the J end lost 5 bases, and 8 bases lay between the germline ends. CDR3 in amino acids: CASSFAVNNEQFF. CDR3 bases: TGTGCCAGCAGTTTCGCAGTTAACAATGAGCAGTTCTTC.

The rearrangement joins TRBV7-3 to TRBJ1-1, with D maybe TRBD1 (5 bases). There are 15 residues in the CDR3. V lost 5 bases to trimming and J lost 7 bases, with 20 bases between them. CDR1 and CDR2 (germline): SGHTA, FQGTGA. The CDR3 reads CASSPYGGRLNEAFF. The CDR3 DNA follows: TGTGCCAGCAGCCCCTACGGGGGAAGGTTAAATGAAGCTTTCTTT.

The chain links TRBV6-1 to TRBJ1-5; 8 bases map to TRBD1. The J segment lost 9 bases and the V segment lost 0 bases, leaving 31 bases of the junction unmatched. This CDR3 has 23 amino acids. Germline V CDR1 and CDR2: MNHNS, SASEGT. The CDR3 loop reads CASSEAYPFRTGIISSDKWPQHF. The CDR3, as DNA: TGTGCCAGCAGTGAAGCCTACCCATTTAGGACAGGGATAATTTCTAGCGACAAGTGGCCCCAGCATTTT.

The chain carries TRBV30 and TRBJ1-1; D is perhaps TRBD1 (6 bases). V was shortened by 7 bases and J by 4 bases, with 22 bases between the two germline ends. The CDR3 is made up of 15 amino acids. Germline-derived CDR1 and CDR2 are GTSNPN and SVGIG (reference sequence). CDR3 sequence: CAYFGTLYRGTEAFF. As DNA, the CDR3 is TGTGCCTACTTTGGGACACTCTATCGGGGCACTGAAGCTTTCTTT.

This sequence joins TRBV4-2 and TRBJ1-1; D unresolved. Germline-derived CDR1 and CDR2 are LGHNA and YNFKEQ. The V and J ends lost 0 bases and 1 base respectively, with 12 bases between them. This CDR3 is built from 16 residues. The CDR3 DNA follows: TGTGCCAGCAGCCAAGATACGGGGAGAAAGAACACTGAAGCTTTCTTT. Its protein product is CASSQDTGRKNTEAFF.

The chain has TRBV7-9 and TRBJ1-4, with TRBD1 matching over 9 bases. Germline trimming cut 5 bases from V and 7 bases from J; bases unmatched to any gene: 5. Germline V gene data show CDR1 as SEHNR and CDR2 as FQNEAQ (reference sequence). CDR3 length: 14 amino acids. The chain's CDR3 is CASSKGQGPEKLFF. The CDR3 DNA follows: TGTGCCAGCAGCAAGGGACAGGGCCCTGAAAAACTGTTTTTT.

The chain recombines TRBV19 with TRBJ1-3; a possible D gene is TRBD1 (5 bases). Germline V gives CDR1 LNHDA, CDR2 SQIVND (reference sequence). CDR3 length: 16 amino acids. V shed 5 bases and J shed 0 bases, with 14 bases lying between them. The chain's CDR3 is CASSPRDFYSGNTIYF. CDR3 bases: TGTGCCAGTAGTCCCCGGGACTTTTACTCTGGAAACACCATATATTTT. The full variable domain, completed using reference TRBV19 and TRBJ1-3, is DGGITQSPKYLFRKEGQNVTLSCEQNLNHDAMYWYRQDPGQGLRLIYYSQIVNDFQKGDIAEGYSVSREKKESFPLTVTSAQKNPTAFYLCASSPRDFYSGNTIYFGEGSWLTVV.

The genes are TRBV29-1 and TRBJ1-2; 8 nucleotides match TRBD1. The J segment lost 0 bases and the V segment lost 6 bases, leaving 3 bases of the junction unmatched. Germline values: CDR1 SQVTM, CDR2 ANQGSEA. This CDR3 is 13 amino acids long. The CDR3 DNA is TGCAGCGTCAGGACAGGGACTAACTATGGCTACACCTTC. Translating it yields CSVRTGTNYGYTF. Complete variable domain (other parts from reference TRBV29-1 and TRBJ1-2): SAVISQKPSRDICQRGTSLTIQCQVDSQVTMMFWYRQQPGQSLTLIATANQGSEATYESGFVIDKFPISRPNLTFSTLTVSNMSPEDSSIYLCSVRTGTNYGYTFGSGTRLTVV.

In its sample, this clone was seen a few times. The chain combines TRBV3-1 (or the pseudogene TRBV3-2) with TRBJ2-5, with 7 bases matching TRBD2. CDR1 is LGHDT and CDR2 is YNNKEL in the germline V gene (reference sequence). The trim removed 1 base at V and 3 bases at J, leaving 17 bases unmatched. CDR3 length: 19 residues. The CDR3 DNA reads TGTGCCAGCAGCCAAGTAGGGACTACACCGGGTCGGGGGAAAGAGACCCAGTACTTC. It translates to CASSQVGTTPGRGKETQYF.

The rearrangement joins TRBV6-5 to TRBJ1-1; weak D call: TRBD1 (5 bases). This CDR3 has 13 residues. CDR1 MNHEY and CDR2 SVGAGI come from the germline V gene. Trimming cost V 2 bases and J 5 bases, with 9 bases left between them. The CDR3 spells CASSYGGKTEAFF. The DNA for the CDR3 is TGTGCCAGCAGTTACGGGGGGAAGACTGAAGCTTTCTTT.

This chain uses TRBV25-1 with TRBJ2-5; 11 positions match TRBD2. The CDR3 extends over 15 amino acids. With V trimmed by 3 bases and J by 5 bases, 5 bases remained unmatched. Germline assignment: CDR1 MGHDK and CDR2 SYGVNS. This CDR3 is CASSDTSGGWETQYF. As DNA, the CDR3 is TGTGCCAGCAGTGACACTAGCGGGGGTTGGGAGACCCAGTACTTC.

The CDR3 bases are TGTGCCAGCTCACCGTCGACAGACGAAGCTTTCTTT. Amino acid sequence: CASSPSTDEAFF. The chain recombines TRBV18 with TRBJ1-1; tentative D call: TRBD1 (5 bases). The CDR3 spans 12 residues. Trimming stripped 3 bases from V and 8 bases from J, with 10 bases between. Germline values: CDR1 KGHSH, CDR2 LQKENI.

The chain uses TRBV2 and TRBJ2-5, with D perhaps matching TRBD2 (5 bases). CDR1 and CDR2 from the germline V gene are SNHLY and FYNNEI. V gave up 7 bases and J gave up 2 bases, with 11 bases separating them. The CDR3 spans 13 residues. The CDR3 region is CASTPSRQETQYF. DNA for the CDR3: TGTGCCAGCACCCCTAGCAGACAAGAGACCCAGTACTTC.

The V and J genes are TRBV5-1 and TRBJ2-7, with 9 bases lining up with TRBD2. Germline loops: CDR1 SGHRS, CDR2 YFSETQ. CDR3 length: 14 residues. The junction had 10 bases not matched to a gene; V was cut back by 10 bases and J by 2 bases. The CDR3 sequence is CARPRRGGTYEQYF. The CDR3 bases are TGCGCCCGCCCGCGGCGGGGGGGTACCTACGAGCAGTACTTC. The variable domain in full, with the rest retrieved from reference TRBV5-1 and TRBJ2-7, is KAGVTQTPRYLIKTRGQQVTLSCSPISGHRSVSWYQQTPGQGLQFLFEYFSETQRNKGNFPGRFSGRQFSNSRSEMNVSTLELGDSALYLCARPRRGGTYEQYFGPGTRLTVT.

This chain connects TRBV20-1 to TRBJ2-5; tentative D call: TRBD2 (6 bases). The germline V and J ends were trimmed by 3 bases and 2 bases, with 16 bases remaining between them. Per the germline V gene, CDR1 is DFQATT and CDR2 is SNEGSKA (reference sequence). This CDR3 comprises 15 residues. CDR3 DNA: TGCAGTGCTAGTGGGGACTGGAAATCTCAAGAGACCCAGTACTTC. Amino acids: CSASGDWKSQETQYF.

V usage is TRBV7-9 and J usage is TRBJ1-1; D perhaps matches TRBD1 (5 bases). This CDR3 spans 13 amino acids. Germline CDR1 SEHNR, CDR2 FQNEAQ (reference sequence). V shed 1 base and J shed 4 bases, with 7 bases lying between them. Written as DNA, the CDR3 is TGTGCCAGCAGCTTAGTACAGGTCACTGAAGCTTTCTTT. It is translated as CASSLVQVTEAFF.

This clone came up once. The chain employs TRBV6-1 and TRBJ1-2; tentative D call: TRBD1 (5 bases). Looked up from germline, CDR1 is MNHNS and CDR2 is SASEGT. Trimming left V 2 bases short and J 4 bases short, with 23 bases between. The CDR3 covers 18 residues. Here the CDR3 reads CASSEMDKRPGPFYGYTF. Here the CDR3 DNA reads TGTGCCAGCAGTGAAATGGACAAGAGACCAGGTCCTTTCTATGGCTACACCTTC.

The chain has TRBV9 and TRBJ2-1; unclear D gene. The ends were cut back, 3 bases at V and 0 bases at J, with 4 bases in the middle. Germline CDR1 is SGDLS and CDR2 is YYNGEE. The CDR3 extends over 13 amino acids. The CDR3 coding sequence is TGTGCCAGCAGCGGCAGCTCCTACAATGAGCAGTTCTTC. Translated, it gives CASSGSSYNEQFF.

The chain recombines TRBV6-5 with TRBJ1-3, with 7 bases identical to TRBD1. Per germline, CDR1 MNHEY and CDR2 SVGAGI. Losses at the gene ends were 0 bases for V and 7 bases for J; bases not matched to a gene: 3. CDR3 length equals 14 residues. In nucleotides, the CDR3 is TGTGCCAGCAGTTACTCCGACAGGGTGAACACCATATATTTT. Its protein product is CASSYSDRVNTIYF.

This clone was observed a single time. This chain connects TRBV25-1 to TRBJ2-5, with D possibly being TRBD1 (6 bases). Germline V CDR1 and CDR2: MGHDK, SYGVNS. The CDR3 covers 15 residues. The V end lost 4 bases, the J end lost 1 base, and 13 bases lay between the germline ends. The CDR3 nucleotides read TGTGCCAGCAGTGGGCCACAGGGTCTCCAAGAGACCCAGTACTTC. Residues: CASSGPQGLQETQYF.